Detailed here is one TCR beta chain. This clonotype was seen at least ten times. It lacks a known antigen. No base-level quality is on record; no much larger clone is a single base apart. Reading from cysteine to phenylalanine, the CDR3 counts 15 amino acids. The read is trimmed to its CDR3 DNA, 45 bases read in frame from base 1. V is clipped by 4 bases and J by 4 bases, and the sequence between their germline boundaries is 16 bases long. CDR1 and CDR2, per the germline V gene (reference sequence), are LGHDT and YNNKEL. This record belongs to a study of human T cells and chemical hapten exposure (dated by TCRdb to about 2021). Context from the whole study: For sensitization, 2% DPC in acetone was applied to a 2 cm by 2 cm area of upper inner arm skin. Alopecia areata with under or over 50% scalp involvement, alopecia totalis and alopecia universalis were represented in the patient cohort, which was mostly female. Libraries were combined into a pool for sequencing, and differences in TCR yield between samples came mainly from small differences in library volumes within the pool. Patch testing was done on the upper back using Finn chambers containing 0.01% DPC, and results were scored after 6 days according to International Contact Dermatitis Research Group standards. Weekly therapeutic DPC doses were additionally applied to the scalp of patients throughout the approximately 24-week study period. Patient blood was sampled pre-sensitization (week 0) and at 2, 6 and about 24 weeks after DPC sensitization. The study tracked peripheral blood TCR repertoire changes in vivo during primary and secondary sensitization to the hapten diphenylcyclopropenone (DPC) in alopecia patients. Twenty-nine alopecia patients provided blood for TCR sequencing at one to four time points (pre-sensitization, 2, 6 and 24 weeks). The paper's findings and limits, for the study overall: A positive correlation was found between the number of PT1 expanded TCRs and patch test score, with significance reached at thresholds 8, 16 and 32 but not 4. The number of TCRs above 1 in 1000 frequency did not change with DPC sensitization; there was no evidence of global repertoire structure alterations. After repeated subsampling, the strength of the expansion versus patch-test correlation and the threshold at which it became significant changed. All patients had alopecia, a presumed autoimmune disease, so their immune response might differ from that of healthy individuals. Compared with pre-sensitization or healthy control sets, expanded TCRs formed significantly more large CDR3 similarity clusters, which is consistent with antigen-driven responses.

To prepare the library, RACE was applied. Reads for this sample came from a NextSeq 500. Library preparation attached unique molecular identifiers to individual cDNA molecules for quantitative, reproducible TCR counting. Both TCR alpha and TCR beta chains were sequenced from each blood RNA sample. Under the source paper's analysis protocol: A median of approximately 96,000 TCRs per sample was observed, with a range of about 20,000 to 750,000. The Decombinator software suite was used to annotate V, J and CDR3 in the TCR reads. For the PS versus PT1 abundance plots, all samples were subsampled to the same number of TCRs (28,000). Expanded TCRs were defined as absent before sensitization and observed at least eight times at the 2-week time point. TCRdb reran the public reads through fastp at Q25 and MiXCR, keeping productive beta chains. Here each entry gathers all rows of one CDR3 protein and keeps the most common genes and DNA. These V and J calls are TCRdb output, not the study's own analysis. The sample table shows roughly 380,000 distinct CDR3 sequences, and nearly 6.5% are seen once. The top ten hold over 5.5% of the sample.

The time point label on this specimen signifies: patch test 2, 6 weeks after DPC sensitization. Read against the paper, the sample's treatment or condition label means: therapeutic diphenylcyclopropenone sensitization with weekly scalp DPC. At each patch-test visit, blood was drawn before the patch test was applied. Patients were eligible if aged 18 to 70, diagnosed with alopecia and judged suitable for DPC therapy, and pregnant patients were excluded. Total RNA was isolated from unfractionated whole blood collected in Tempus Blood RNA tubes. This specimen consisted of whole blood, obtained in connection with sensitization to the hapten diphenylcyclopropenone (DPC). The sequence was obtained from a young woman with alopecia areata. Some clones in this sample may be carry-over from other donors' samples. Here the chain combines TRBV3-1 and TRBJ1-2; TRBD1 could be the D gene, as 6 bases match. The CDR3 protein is CASSRSMGAGYGYTF. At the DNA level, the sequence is TGTGCCAGCAGCCGCTCGATGGGGGCGGGCTATGGCTACACCTTC. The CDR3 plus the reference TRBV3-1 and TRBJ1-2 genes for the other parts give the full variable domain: DTAVSQTPKYLVTQMGNDKSIKCEQNLGHDTMYWYKQDSKKFLKIMFSYNNKELIINETVPNRFSPKSPDKAHLNLHINSLELGDSAVYFCASSRSMGAGYGYTFGSGTRLTVV.